These 28 T cell receptor beta chains were sequenced from one sample in a study of shared clonotypes between healthy human individuals (dated by TCRdb to 2020 to 2021). Library creation used the immunoSEQ multiplex PCR assay. In its TCRdb copy, this immuneACCESS table keeps in-frame sequences only and misses some clones. Where compared with another copy, unresolved V genes explain less than half of these, and the others have no known cause. In all, the sample holds some 2,100,000 clones, and just over 90% of those were seen once. About 1.5% of the sample is taken by the ten largest. CD8 naive samples consisted of CD45RO-negative cells that were positively selected for CCR7, yielding a CD45RA+CCR7+ population without TemRA cells. The sequenced sample was naive CD8+ T cells from PBMCs. The cell subset or site tag for this specimen amounts to: CD45RA+CCR7+. The source is a man aged 18 to 29 in good health. Some clones in this sample may be carry-over from other donors' samples.

This chain links TRBV11-2 with TRBJ2-1; 9 nucleotides agree with TRBD2. Looked up from germline, CDR1 is SGHAT and CDR2 is FQNNGV. This CDR3 has 16 residues. The junction had 13 bases not matched to a gene; V was cut back by 5 bases and J by 8 bases. The CDR3 loop reads CASSLLISGSLDEQFF. As DNA, the CDR3 is TGTGCCAGCAGCCTCCTGATTAGCGGGAGCTTAGATGAGCAGTTCTTC.

This chain connects TRBV27 to TRBJ2-7, with D perhaps assigned TRBD1 or TRBD2 (6 bases each). Trimming removed 3 bases from V and 5 bases from J, with 14 bases in between. Per germline, CDR1 MNHEY and CDR2 SMNVEV (reference sequence). CDR3 length: 14 amino acids. CDR3 sequence reads: CASSLGGAIHEQYF. The CDR3 DNA follows: TGTGCCAGCAGTTTGGGGGGCGCGATCCACGAGCAGTACTTC.

The chain links TRBV6-1 to TRBJ2-1, with TRBD1 identical over 10 bases. The trim removed 4 bases at V and 7 bases at J, leaving 7 bases unmatched. The CDR3 runs to 15 residues. Germline V lookup: CDR1 MNHNS, CDR2 SASEGT. CDR3 DNA sequence: TGTGCCAGCAGTGCTTTGGTGGGACAGGGGAATGAGCAGTTCTTC. Its translation is CASSALVGQGNEQFF.

The chain recombines TRBV27 with TRBJ2-1, with 7 bases matching TRBD2. The CDR3 is 15 amino acids. The V gene end was trimmed by 0 bases and the J gene end by 7 bases; junction bases not matched to a gene: 6. Looked up from germline, CDR1 is MNHEY and CDR2 is SMNVEV (reference sequence). The CDR3 DNA sequence: TGTGCCAGCAGTTTATCCCCACTAGCGACTAATGAGCAGTTCTTC. Its translation is CASSLSPLATNEQFF.

This chain uses TRBV5-6 with TRBJ2-1; D may be TRBD2 (6 bases). Per the germline V gene, CDR1 is SGHDT and CDR2 is YYEEEE. The CDR3 extends over 12 amino acids. The V and J ends lost 4 bases and 9 bases respectively, with 11 bases between them. Here the CDR3 reads CASSRGLSEQFF. CDR3 coding DNA: TGTGCCAGCAGCCGGGGGTTAAGTGAGCAGTTCTTC.

The chain recombines TRBV30 with TRBJ1-2; a possible D gene is TRBD1 (6 bases). With 3 bases removed from V and 2 bases from J, the gap between germline ends came to 10 bases. This CDR3 region has 13 residues. In germline, CDR1 is GTSNPN, CDR2 SVGIG (reference sequence). The chain's CDR3 is CAWSGDRNYGYTF. The DNA of the CDR3 is TGTGCCTGGAGCGGAGACAGGAACTATGGCTACACCTTC. Variable domain in full (rest from reference TRBV30 and TRBJ1-2): SQTIHQWPATLVQPVGSPLSLECTVEGTSNPNLYWYRQAAGRGLQLLFYSVGIGQISSEVPQNLSASRPQDRQFILSSKKLLLSDSGFYLCAWSGDRNYGYTFGSGTRLTVV.

V is TRBV6-5 and J is TRBJ2-1, with TRBD2 matching over 11 bases. V lost 2 bases, J lost 7 bases, and 4 bases stayed unmatched. The CDR3 covers 15 residues. Germline V CDR1 and CDR2: MNHEY, SVGAGI. The CDR3 loop reads CASSYDWTSGNEQFF. As DNA, the CDR3 is TGTGCCAGCAGTTACGATTGGACTAGCGGGAATGAGCAGTTCTTC.

The chain carries TRBV28 and TRBJ2-5; D is undetermined. Trimming removed 5 bases from V and 3 bases from J, with 10 bases in between. Germline V CDR1 and CDR2: MDHEN, SYDVKM. CDR3 length: 13 amino acids. As DNA, the CDR3 is TGTGCCAGCAGTCCACGGTTGAAAGAGACCCAGTACTTC. It translates to CASSPRLKETQYF.

The chain joins TRBV11-3 to TRBJ2-1, with D possibly TRBD2 on 5 matching bases. CDR1 SGHNT and CDR2 YENEEA come from the germline V gene. V shed 2 bases and J shed 5 bases, with 13 bases lying between them. CDR3 size: 15 residues. The CDR3 nucleotides are TGTGCCAGCAGCTTACGAGGGAGTACTAACAATGAGCAGTTCTTC. Its protein product is CASSLRGSTNNEQFF.

V gene TRBV28 combines with J gene TRBJ1-1, with 11 bases aligning to TRBD1. CDR3 length: 14 amino acids. The germline V gene encodes CDR1 MDHEN and CDR2 SYDVKM. Trimming took 5 bases from V and 4 from J; bases not matched to a gene: 3. The CDR3 here is CASSMGQGVTEAFF. The CDR3 DNA sequence: TGTGCCAGCAGTATGGGACAGGGGGTCACTGAAGCTTTCTTT.

The chain has TRBV5-8 and TRBJ1-1; 7 bases agree with TRBD1. Trimming cost V 2 bases and J 5 bases; bases outside gene matches: 9. CDR1 is SGHTS, CDR2 YDEGEE, per germline. The CDR3 covers 15 residues. CDR3 protein: CASSFRGGVGTEAFF. CDR3 nucleotides: TGTGCCAGCAGCTTCAGGGGGGGAGTTGGGACTGAAGCTTTCTTT.

Concerning this clone itself: Other DNA sequences from this sample encode an identical CDR3 as well. This chain links TRBV7-9 with TRBJ2-1; D not certain. Germline loops: CDR1 SEHNR, CDR2 FQNEAQ (reference sequence). The CDR3 loop spans 13 amino acids. Deletions cut 3 bases from V and 7 bases from J, with 10 bases between. The CDR3 loop reads CASSFTPGNEQFF. As DNA, the CDR3 is TGTGCCAGCAGCTTTACACCCGGGAATGAGCAGTTCTTC. Filled out from reference TRBV7-9 and TRBJ2-1, the complete variable domain reads DTGVSQNPRHKITKRGQNVTFRCDPISEHNRLYWYRQTLGQGPEFLTYFQNEAQLEKSRLLSDRFSAERPKGSFSTLEIQRTEQGDSAMYLCASSFTPGNEQFFGPGTRLTVL.

This sequence joins TRBV7-9 and TRBJ2-7, with 12 nucleotides matching TRBD2. The CDR3 contains 14 residues. The germline gives CDR1 SEHNR, CDR2 FQNEAQ (reference sequence). V was pared by 6 bases and J by 5 bases, with 5 bases of the junction left unmatched. The chain's CDR3 is CASRQRTSGNEQYF. CDR3 DNA: TGTGCCAGCAGACAGAGGACTAGCGGGAACGAGCAGTACTTC.

Only a few counts were recorded for this clone. The chain links TRBV19 to TRBJ1-1, with 9 bases fitting TRBD1. Germline V gives CDR1 LNHDA, CDR2 SQIVND (reference sequence). This CDR3 region has 15 residues. Losses at the gene ends were 4 bases for V and 3 bases for J; bases not matched to a gene: 6. The CDR3 region has the DNA TGTGCCAGTAGTACTCCTACAGGGGGCTACACTGAAGCTTTCTTT. Translation: CASSTPTGGYTEAFF.

The chain carries TRBV5-4 and TRBJ2-5; 7 bases are a match to TRBD1. CDR1 is SGHNT and CDR2 is YYREEE in the germline V gene (reference sequence). The CDR3 is 13 residues long. Trimming at V came to 2 bases and at J to 3 bases, leaving 1 base not matched to a gene. The CDR3 sequence: CASSLDREETQYF. CDR3 nucleotides: TGTGCCAGCAGCTTAGACAGGGAAGAGACCCAGTACTTC.

The chain combines TRBV5-6 with TRBJ2-2, with 9 positions matching TRBD1. The germline V gene has CDR1 SGHDT and CDR2 YYEEEE. The CDR3 runs 16 residues. V lost 4 bases and J lost 1; bases outside the gene matches: 5. The CDR3 DNA reads as TGTGCCAGCAGCCTCGGGGACAGGGAGAACACCGGGGAGCTGTTTTTT. This encodes CASSLGDRENTGELFF.

V and J are TRBV19 and TRBJ1-1, with D unclear. Germline loops: CDR1 LNHDA, CDR2 SQIVND (reference sequence). The germline V and J ends were trimmed by 6 bases and 1 base, with 15 bases remaining between them. The CDR3 extends over 15 amino acids. CDR3: CASRATGSGNTEAFF. CDR3 sequence (DNA): TGTGCCAGTAGAGCTACCGGGTCAGGGAACACTGAAGCTTTCTTT.

The chain employs TRBV5-5 and TRBJ2-7, with D perhaps matching TRBD1 or TRBD2 (5 bases each). Germline assignment: CDR1 SGHKS and CDR2 YYEKEE (reference sequence). CDR3 size: 17 residues. Trimming shortened V by 4 bases and J by 2 bases, and 22 bases separated the two germline ends. In DNA, the CDR3 is TGTGCCAGCAGCCCCGCTCCGGGACGGAAGATTCCCTACGAGCAGTACTTC. Encoded protein: CASSPAPGRKIPYEQYF.

This clone has a single count. Additional DNA sequences in this sample encode the identical CDR3. The chain has TRBV5-6 and TRBJ2-7; 9 bases align to TRBD2. Trimming cost V 1 base and J 4 bases; bases outside gene matches: 3. CDR1 and CDR2 from the germline V gene are SGHDT and YYEEEE. The CDR3 covers 14 residues. CDR3 DNA: TGTGCCAGCAGCTTGAGCCTAGCGGGATACGAGCAGTACTTC. Its protein product is CASSLSLAGYEQYF.

This chain uses TRBV7-9 with TRBJ1-5; 9 positions agree with TRBD1. Germline V gives CDR1 SEHNR, CDR2 FQNEAQ (reference sequence). The CDR3 is 14 residues long. The trim removed 6 bases at V and 7 bases at J, leaving 7 bases unmatched. CDR3 loop: CASSYGQGRQPQHF. As DNA, the CDR3 is TGTGCCAGCAGTTATGGACAGGGGAGACAGCCCCAGCATTTT. Looking up the rest from reference TRBV7-9 and TRBJ1-5 gives the full variable domain: DTGVSQNPRHKITKRGQNVTFRCDPISEHNRLYWYRQTLGQGPEFLTYFQNEAQLEKSRLLSDRFSAERPKGSFSTLEIQRTEQGDSAMYLCASSYGQGRQPQHFGDGTRLSIL.

The chain employs TRBV6-5 and TRBJ2-1; TRBD1 matches at 8 bases. The germline V gene has CDR1 MNHEY and CDR2 SVGAGI. The V and J ends lost 6 bases and 6 bases, in that order; junction bases with no gene match: 10. CDR3 size: 15 residues. CDR3 bases: TGTGCCAGCAGCTTAGACAGGGGATCCCTCAATGAGCAGTTCTTC. This translates into CASSLDRGSLNEQFF.

V and J are TRBV2 and TRBJ2-3; possibly TRBD1 for D (7 bases). CDR1 and CDR2 from the germline V gene are SNHLY and FYNNEI. This CDR3 contains 15 residues. The germline V and J ends were trimmed by 7 bases and 4 bases, with 18 bases remaining between them. CDR3 in amino acids: CASTPRQGGPDTQYF. CDR3 nucleotide sequence: TGTGCCAGCACCCCGAGACAGGGAGGCCCAGATACGCAGTATTTT.

A remark on this clone: Other DNA sequences in this specimen translate into the identical CDR3. The V and J genes are TRBV19 and TRBJ1-1; unclear D gene. The length of the CDR3 is 13 residues. Deletions cut 3 bases from V and 0 bases from J, with 5 bases between. Germline CDR1 reads LNHDA; CDR2 reads SQIVND (reference sequence). Here the CDR3 DNA reads TGTGCCAGTAGTATGGGCCTGAACACTGAAGCTTTCTTT. Its protein product is CASSMGLNTEAFF.

The rearrangement joins TRBV9 to TRBJ1-2; 8 nucleotides align to TRBD1. CDR3 length: 13 amino acids. V trimming: 3 bases; J trimming: 6 bases; junction bases outside the gene matches: 4. In germline, CDR1 is SGDLS, CDR2 YYNGEE. CDR3 residues: CASSGRGRNGYTF. CDR3 sequence (DNA): TGTGCCAGCAGCGGCAGGGGGCGAAATGGCTACACCTTC.

The rearrangement uses TRBV28 and TRBJ2-4; D might be TRBD1 (5 bases). CDR3 length: 16 residues. The V end was cut by 10 bases, the J end by 0 bases, with 19 bases between. In germline, CDR1 is MDHEN, CDR2 SYDVKM. The CDR3 DNA follows: TGTGCCACCCTTTCGGACACGAAGATAGCCAAAAACATTCAGTACTTC. Protein product: CATLSDTKIAKNIQYF.

The chain joins TRBV2 to TRBJ2-3, with 8 bases that match TRBD2. Unmatched junction bases numbered 7, after V lost 3 bases and J lost 2 bases. The V gene's germline CDR1 is SNHLY and CDR2 FYNNEI. There are 16 residues in the CDR3. CDR3 in amino acids: CASSDLAGGLTDTQYF. The CDR3 bases are TGTGCCAGCAGTGACCTAGCGGGTGGCCTCACAGATACGCAGTATTTT.

V gene TRBV6-1 combines with J gene TRBJ2-7; D remains ambiguous. Germline V gene sequence: CDR1 MNHNS, CDR2 SASEGT. This CDR3 comprises 16 residues. The germline V and J ends were trimmed by 2 bases and 2 bases, with 16 bases remaining between them. The CDR3 here is CASSENVQSITYEQYF. The CDR3 coding sequence is TGTGCCAGCAGTGAAAATGTACAGAGCATTACCTACGAGCAGTACTTC.

The chain recombines TRBV29-1 with TRBJ1-6; possible D gene TRBD1, 5 bases. Germline CDR1 and CDR2: SQVTM and ANQGSEA. The V and J ends lost 6 bases and 7 bases respectively, with 13 bases between them. There are 13 residues in the CDR3. CDR3 protein: CSVPGTANSPLHF. CDR3 sequence (DNA): TGCAGCGTCCCAGGGACCGCAAATTCACCCCTCCACTTT. Looking up the rest from reference TRBV29-1 and TRBJ1-6 gives the full variable domain: SAVISQKPSRDICQRGTSLTIQCQVDSQVTMMFWYRQQPGQSLTLIATANQGSEATYESGFVIDKFPISRPNLTFSTLTVSNMSPEDSSIYLCSVPGTANSPLHFGNGTRLTVT.